A single sample is the source of the 11 T cell receptor beta chains below, sequenced in a study of blood T cell repertoires in COVID-19. The data were produced by immunoSEQ multiplex PCR, yet TCRdb's version contains in-frame clones alone and is incomplete. This table has almost 350,000 clones, roughly 89% appearing once. The sample was peripheral blood. These receptors were collected from a woman aged 55-69 years with COVID-19, enrolled during active disease.

The chain employs TRBV5-6 and TRBJ1-2; D uncertain. The CDR3 is made up of 13 amino acids. The germline gives CDR1 SGHDT, CDR2 YYEEEE. V lost 4 bases to trimming and J lost 8 bases, with 15 bases between them. CDR3 in DNA: TGTGCCAGCAGCCCTTGGGCTCTTTGGGGCTACACCTTC. Translation: CASSPWALWGYTF.

This clone was observed a handful of times. The chain is built from TRBV3-1 (or the pseudogene TRBV3-2) and TRBJ1-2; D may be TRBD1 (5 bases). In germline, CDR1 is LGHDT, CDR2 YNNKEL (reference sequence). Trimming removed 4 bases from V and 0 bases from J, with 15 bases in between. This CDR3 has 16 amino acids. CDR3 region: CASSPTGHLANYGYTF. CDR3 DNA sequence: TGTGCCAGCAGCCCTACCGGACACCTAGCTAACTATGGCTACACCTTC.

V and J are TRBV4-2 and TRBJ2-3, with 12 bases fitting TRBD2. The CDR3 has 22 amino acids. Germline V gene lookup returns CDR1 LGHNA and CDR2 YNFKEQ. The junction had 16 bases not matched to a gene; V was cut back by 0 bases and J by 0 bases. The CDR3 DNA reads TGTGCCAGCAGCCAAGATCTGGCGAGACTAGCGGGGGCCCTCCTAAGCACAGATACGCAGTATTTT. It yields the protein CASSQDLARLAGALLSTDTQYF.

The chain recombines TRBV7-8 with TRBJ1-5, with a tentative D call TRBD1 (5 bases). Trimming removed 5 bases at V and 2 bases at J, with 16 bases between. There are 16 residues in the CDR3. CDR1 and CDR2 (germline): SGHVS, FQNEAQ. The CDR3 is CASSPRDWDGNQPQHF. Here the CDR3 DNA reads TGTGCCAGCAGCCCTCGGGACTGGGATGGCAATCAGCCCCAGCATTTT.

This clone was seen once. The chain combines TRBV5-6 with TRBJ1-1; 11 bases line up with TRBD1. Trimming cost V 4 bases and J 4 bases; bases outside gene matches: 9. Germline V gene sequence: CDR1 SGHDT, CDR2 YYEEEE. CDR3 size: 16 residues. The chain's CDR3 is CASSGRTGGRGTEAFF. CDR3 sequence (DNA): TGTGCCAGCAGCGGCCGGACAGGGGGCCGGGGCACTGAAGCTTTCTTT.

The chain joins TRBV25-1 to TRBJ1-4; TRBD1 might be the D (6 bases). The V end lost 7 bases, the J end lost 6 bases, and 18 bases lay between the germline ends. The CDR3 extends over 15 amino acids. The germline V gene has CDR1 MGHDK and CDR2 SYGVNS. In nucleotides, the CDR3 is TGTGCCAGCACTCCGGGGGGGCGGGTAGATGAAAAACTGTTTTTT. Residues: CASTPGGRVDEKLFF.

Regarding this clone: The junction departs from germline at one end; a sequencing error may be responsible. V usage is TRBV11-2 and J usage is TRBJ2-7; D is undetermined. The V gene's germline CDR1 is SGHAT and CDR2 FQNNGV. CDR3 size: 11 residues. In nucleotides, the CDR3 is TGTGCCAGCAGCTCCCGGTTCGTTACGAGCTTC. As protein: CASSSRFVTSF.

The chain employs TRBV18 and TRBJ2-3; 10 nucleotides agree with TRBD2. The CDR3 runs 18 residues. V trimming: 4 bases; J trimming: 0 bases; junction bases outside the gene matches: 10. CDR1 is KGHSH and CDR2 is LQKENI in the germline V gene. The CDR3 here is CASSQGLAPRRSTDTQYF. The CDR3 DNA sequence: TGTGCCAGCTCACAGGGACTAGCGCCCCGACGGAGCACAGATACGCAGTATTTT.

Written as DNA, the CDR3 is TGCGCCAGCAGCTTGGTTCTCCAGGGAACTGAAGCTTTCTTT. This sequence encodes CASSLVLQGTEAFF. The V call is TRBV5-1, the J call TRBJ1-1, with D tentatively TRBD1 (5 bases). This CDR3 comprises 14 residues. V gave up 0 bases and J gave up 5 bases, with 11 bases separating them. Germline V gives CDR1 SGHRS, CDR2 YFSETQ.

V usage is TRBV7-2 and J usage is TRBJ1-1, with D maybe TRBD1 (6 bases). The V end was cut by 3 bases, the J end by 0 bases, with 8 bases between. This CDR3 spans 14 amino acids. Germline CDR1 is SGHTA and CDR2 is FQGNSA. CDR3 residues: CASSFSGVNTEAFF. The CDR3 coding sequence is TGTGCCAGCAGCTTCTCAGGGGTGAACACTGAAGCTTTCTTT. Together with reference TRBV7-2 and TRBJ1-1, the CDR3 gives the full variable domain: GAGVSQSPSNKVTEKGKDVELRCDPISGHTALYWYRQSLGQGLEFLIYFQGNSAPDKSGLPSDRFSAERTGGSVSTLTIQRTQQEDSAVYLCASSFSGVNTEAFFGQGTRLTVV.

The gene calls are TRBV3-1 (or the pseudogene TRBV3-2) and TRBJ1-2; tentative D call: TRBD1 (5 bases). Germline CDR1 reads LGHDT; CDR2 reads YNNKEL (reference sequence). The CDR3 consists of 14 residues. The V end was cut by 5 bases, the J end by 8 bases, with 18 bases between. The CDR3 DNA is TGTGCCAGCAGCATAGGATTCGGGGGTTACGGCTACACCTTC. This sequence encodes CASSIGFGGYGYTF.